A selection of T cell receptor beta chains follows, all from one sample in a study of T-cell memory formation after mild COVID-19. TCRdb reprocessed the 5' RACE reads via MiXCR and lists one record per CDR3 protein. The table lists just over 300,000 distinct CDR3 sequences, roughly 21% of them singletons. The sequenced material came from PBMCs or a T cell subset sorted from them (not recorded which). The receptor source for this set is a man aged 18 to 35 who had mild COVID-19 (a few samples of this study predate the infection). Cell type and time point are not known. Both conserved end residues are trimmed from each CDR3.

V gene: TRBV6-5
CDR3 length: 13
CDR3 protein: ASRGVDSGANVLT

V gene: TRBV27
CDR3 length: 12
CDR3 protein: ASSRRQGAWGYT

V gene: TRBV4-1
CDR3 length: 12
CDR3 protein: ASSREVTAYEQY

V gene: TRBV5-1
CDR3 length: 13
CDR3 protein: ASSSTGTATRAQY

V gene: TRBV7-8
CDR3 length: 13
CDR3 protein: ASSLVAQGHQPQH

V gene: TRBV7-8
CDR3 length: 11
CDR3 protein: ASSFGGSLKLF

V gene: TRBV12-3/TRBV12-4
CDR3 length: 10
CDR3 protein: ASSRVGQPQH

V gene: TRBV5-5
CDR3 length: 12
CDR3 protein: ASSLMGVTGELF

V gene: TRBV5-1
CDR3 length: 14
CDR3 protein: ASSLTETGGRETQY

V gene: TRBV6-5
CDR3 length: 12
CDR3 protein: ASRQTGGAGGYT

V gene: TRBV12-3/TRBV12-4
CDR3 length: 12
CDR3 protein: ASIFSGPADTQY

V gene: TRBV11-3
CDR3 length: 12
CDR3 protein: ASSLEGLGDTQY

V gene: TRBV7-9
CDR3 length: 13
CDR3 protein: ASSLEGGQGDEQY

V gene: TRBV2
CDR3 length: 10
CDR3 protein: ASSEQTDTQY

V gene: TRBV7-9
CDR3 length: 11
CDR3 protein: ASSLPQDTEAF

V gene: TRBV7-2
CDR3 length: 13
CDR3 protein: ASSLGSSSYNEQF

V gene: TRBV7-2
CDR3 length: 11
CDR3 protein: ASTLTGGTEAF

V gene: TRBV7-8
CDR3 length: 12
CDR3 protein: ASSLDGPPDTQY

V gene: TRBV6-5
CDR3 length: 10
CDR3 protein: ATGTAPVAQY

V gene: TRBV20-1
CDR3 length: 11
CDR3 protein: SARWEGADTQY

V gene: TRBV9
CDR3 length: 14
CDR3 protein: ASSVGWTPNTGELF

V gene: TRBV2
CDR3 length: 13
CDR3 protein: ASRDYRDRGSPLH

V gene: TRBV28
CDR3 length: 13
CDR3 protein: ASSLTLGGSYGYT

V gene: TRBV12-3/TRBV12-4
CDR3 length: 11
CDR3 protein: ASSLPGTYEQY

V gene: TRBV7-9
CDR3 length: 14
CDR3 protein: ASSLWTGGRNQPQH

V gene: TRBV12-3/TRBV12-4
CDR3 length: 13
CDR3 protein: ASSTGDGGNQPQH

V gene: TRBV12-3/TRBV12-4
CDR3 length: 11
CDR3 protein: ASSFGGKTNIS

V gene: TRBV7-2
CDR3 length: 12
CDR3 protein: ASSTGTVNTEAF

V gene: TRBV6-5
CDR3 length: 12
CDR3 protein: AGTLAGEGNIQY

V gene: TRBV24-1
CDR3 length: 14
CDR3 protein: ATSLTGTDRQETQY

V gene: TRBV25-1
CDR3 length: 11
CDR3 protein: ASSTRRYNEQF